Below, one T cell receptor beta chain is given with its context. CDR1 and CDR2 from the germline V gene are MDHEN and SYDVKM. The CDR3 loop spans 12 amino acids. Trimming stripped 7 bases from V and 6 bases from J, with 10 bases between. These data are taken from a study of blood T cell repertoires in COVID-19. Overall study: COVID-19 samples from acute and convalescent phases originated in the United States, Italy and Spain.

Only in-frame clones appear in the TCRdb table, and some are missing; sequencing was by immunoSEQ multiplex PCR. The sample yields about 230,000 clones, approximately 84% seen once. Donors were grouped by their self-reported clinical history. The rearrangement joins TRBV28 to TRBJ2-1, with D possibly TRBD2 on 5 matching bases. The receptor comes from a young man who had recovered from COVID-19. The sequenced sample consisted of PBMCs or T cells enriched from blood (not recorded which). CDR3 sequence reads: CASKEAPNEQFF. CDR3 DNA: TGTGCCAGCAAGGAGGCCCCCAATGAGCAGTTCTTC.